This section outlines one T cell receptor (beta chain) sequence together with its context. The target antigen is unknown. The junction had 4 bases not matched to a gene; V was cut back by 3 bases and J by 6 bases. The germline CDR1 and CDR2 sequences are SGHDT and YYEEEE. The CDR3 contains 15 residues. The source of the sample is a study of a mutant IDH1 vaccine in newly diagnosed glioma. Study-level information: Patients, over weeks 1, 3, 5, 7, 11, 15, 19 and 23, received a total of eight vaccinations. Earlier treatment was radiotherapy, temozolomide, or both, with most getting both. Vaccination began 4-6 weeks post radiotherapy alone, or with temozolomide cycles.

The repertoire was sequenced with immunoSEQ multiplex PCR; TCRdb's copy has only in-frame clones and lacks some. The data show fewer than 100,000 clones, roughly 90% seen once. Time point indicated: week 5, during vaccination. Every vaccine dose comprised 300 ug of mutant IDH1 20-mer peptide plus topical imiquimod. Those who donated had recent WHO grade 3 or 4 IDH1-mutant, ATRX-lost astrocytomas. This clonotype was obtained from a woman aged 50 to 60 with glioma. Sequencing used PBMCs, obtained from a glioma patient whose treatment included an IDH1 peptide vaccine. The rearrangement uses TRBV5-6 and TRBJ1-6; 9 nucleotides align to TRBD1. CDR3 protein: CASSYGTGRNSPLHF. DNA of the CDR3: TGTGCCAGCAGCTACGGGACAGGGCGTAATTCACCCCTCCACTTT.